The T cell receptor beta chain described here comes from a study of human T cells and chemical hapten exposure. Study in general: Scalp application of diphenylcyclopropenone was performed weekly in patients across the entire roughly 23-week study. How much TCR each sample yielded varied, mostly because pooled library volumes differed slightly.

This clonotype was recorded a few times. What it recognizes is unknown. In the original processing: Samples had a median of around 96,000 TCRs, ranging about 20,000 to 700,000. TCRdb ran MiXCR on the RACE reads and lists one entry per CDR3 protein. TCRdb, not the authors, supplied the V and J calls. The sample shows under 300,000 distinct CDR3 sequences, approximately 7.5% of them seen only once. The ends were cut back, 4 bases at V and 3 bases at J, with 12 bases in the middle. Per the germline V gene, CDR1 is SGHTA and CDR2 is FQGTGA. The CDR3 runs to 15 residues. Time point defined: pre-sensitization, week 0. Documented treatment: therapeutic diphenylcyclopropenone sensitization with weekly scalp DPC. Study results and limitations: After DPC sensitization, TCRs above 1 in 1000 frequency showed no change.

This specimen was whole blood, taken in connection with sensitization to the hapten diphenylcyclopropenone (DPC). This receptor was obtained from a man aged 18 to 35 with alopecia areata. Some clones in this sample may be carry-over from other donors' samples. V usage is TRBV7-3 and J usage is TRBJ2-2; TRBD1 might be the D (6 bases). Here the CDR3 reads CASSSGDIYTGELFF. The CDR3 DNA reads TGTGCCAGCAGCTCAGGGGACATATACACCGGGGAGCTGTTTTTT. Supplemented by reference TRBV7-3 and TRBJ2-2, the full variable domain reads GAGVSQTPSNKVTEKGKYVELRCDPISGHTALYWYRQSLGQGPEFLIYFQGTGAADDSGLPNDRFFAVRPEGSVSTLKIQRTERGDSAVYLCASSSGDIYTGELFFGEGSRLTVL.